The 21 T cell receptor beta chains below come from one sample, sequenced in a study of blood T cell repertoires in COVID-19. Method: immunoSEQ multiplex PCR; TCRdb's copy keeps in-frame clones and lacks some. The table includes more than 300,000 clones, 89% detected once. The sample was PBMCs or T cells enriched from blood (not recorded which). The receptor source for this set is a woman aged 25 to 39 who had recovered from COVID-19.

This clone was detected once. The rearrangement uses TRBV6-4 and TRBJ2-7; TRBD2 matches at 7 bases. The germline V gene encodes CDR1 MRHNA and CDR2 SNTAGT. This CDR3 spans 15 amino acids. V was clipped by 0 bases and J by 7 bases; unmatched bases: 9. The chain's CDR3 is CASSDSWGRVWEQYF. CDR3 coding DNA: TGTGCCAGCAGTGACTCTTGGGGGAGGGTCTGGGAGCAGTACTTC.

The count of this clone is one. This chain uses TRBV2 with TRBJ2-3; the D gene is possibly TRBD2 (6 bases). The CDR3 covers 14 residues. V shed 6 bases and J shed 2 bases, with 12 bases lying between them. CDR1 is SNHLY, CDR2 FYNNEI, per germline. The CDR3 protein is CASSVSGYTDTQYF. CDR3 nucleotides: TGTGCCAGCAGCGTTAGCGGATACACAGATACGCAGTATTTT.

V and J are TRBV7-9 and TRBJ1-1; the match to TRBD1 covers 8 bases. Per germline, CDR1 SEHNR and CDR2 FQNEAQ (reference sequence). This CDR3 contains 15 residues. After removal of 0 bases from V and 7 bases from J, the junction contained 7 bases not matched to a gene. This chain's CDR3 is CASSLAGTGVLEAFF. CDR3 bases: TGTGCCAGCAGCTTAGCGGGGACAGGAGTCCTTGAAGCTTTCTTT.

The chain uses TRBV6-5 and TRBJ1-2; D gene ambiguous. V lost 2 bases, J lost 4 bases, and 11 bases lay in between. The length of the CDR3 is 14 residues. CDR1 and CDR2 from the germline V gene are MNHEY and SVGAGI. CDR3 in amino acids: CASSYRPQIYGYTF. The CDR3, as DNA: TGTGCCAGCAGTTACCGACCACAGATCTATGGCTACACCTTC.

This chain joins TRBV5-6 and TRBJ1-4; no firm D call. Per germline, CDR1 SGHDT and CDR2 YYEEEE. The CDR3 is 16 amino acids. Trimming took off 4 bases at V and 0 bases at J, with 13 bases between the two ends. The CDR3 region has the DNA TGTGCCAGCAGCCCTGGGAGACAATCAACTAATGAAAAACTGTTTTTT. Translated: CASSPGRQSTNEKLFF. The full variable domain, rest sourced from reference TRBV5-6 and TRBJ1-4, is DAGVTQSPTHLIKTRGQQVTLRCSPKSGHDTVSWYQQALGQGPQFIFQYYEEEERQRGNFPDRFSGHQFPNYSSELNVNALLLGDSALYLCASSPGRQSTNEKLFFGSGTQLSVL.

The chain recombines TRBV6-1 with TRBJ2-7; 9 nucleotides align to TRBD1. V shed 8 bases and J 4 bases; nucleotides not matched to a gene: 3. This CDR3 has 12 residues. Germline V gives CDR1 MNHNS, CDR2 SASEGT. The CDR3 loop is CASSGQGYEQYF. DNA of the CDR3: TGTGCCAGCTCCGGACAGGGGTACGAGCAGTACTTC.

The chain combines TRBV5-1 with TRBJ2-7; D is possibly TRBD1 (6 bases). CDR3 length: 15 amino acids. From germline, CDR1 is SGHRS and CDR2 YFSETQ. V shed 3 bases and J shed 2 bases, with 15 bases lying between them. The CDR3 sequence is CASSWSRGSTYEQYF. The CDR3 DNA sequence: TGCGCCAGCAGCTGGTCCAGGGGCTCAACCTACGAGCAGTACTTC.

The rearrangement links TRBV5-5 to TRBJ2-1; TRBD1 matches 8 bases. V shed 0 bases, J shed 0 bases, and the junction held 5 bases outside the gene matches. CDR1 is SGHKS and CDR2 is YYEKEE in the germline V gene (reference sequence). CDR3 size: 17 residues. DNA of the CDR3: TGTGCCAGCAGCTTGGCGGACAGGGTTAACTCCTACAATGAGCAGTTCTTC. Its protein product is CASSLADRVNSYNEQFF.

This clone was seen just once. CDR3 sequence (DNA): TGTGCCAGCAGTTACCCCAGCGGGAGGGCCTACAATGAGCAGTTCTTC. It yields the protein CASSYPSGRAYNEQFF. The genes are TRBV6-2 or TRBV6-3 and TRBJ2-1; 10 bases are shared with TRBD2. CDR3 length equals 16 residues. V lost 2 bases and J lost 2; bases outside the gene matches: 3. Germline loops: CDR1 MNHEY, CDR2 SVGEGT.

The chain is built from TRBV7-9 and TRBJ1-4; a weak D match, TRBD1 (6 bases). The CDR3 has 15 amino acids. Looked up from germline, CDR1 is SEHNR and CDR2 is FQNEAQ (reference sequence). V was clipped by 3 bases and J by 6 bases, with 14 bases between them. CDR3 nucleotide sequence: TGTGCCAGCAGCTTCTCCGACGGGGGGCATGAAAAACTGTTTTTT. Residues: CASSFSDGGHEKLFF.

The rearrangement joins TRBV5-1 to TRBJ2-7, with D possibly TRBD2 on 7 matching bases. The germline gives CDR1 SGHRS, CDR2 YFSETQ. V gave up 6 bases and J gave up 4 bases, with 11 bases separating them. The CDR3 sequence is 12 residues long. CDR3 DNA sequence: TGCGCCAGCAATGCGGGGGCATACGAGCAGTACTTC. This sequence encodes CASNAGAYEQYF.

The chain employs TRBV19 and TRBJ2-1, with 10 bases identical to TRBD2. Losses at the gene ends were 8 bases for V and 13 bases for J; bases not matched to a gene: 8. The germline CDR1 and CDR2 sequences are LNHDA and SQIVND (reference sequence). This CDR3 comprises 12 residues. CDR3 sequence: CASQDQREGQFF. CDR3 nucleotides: TGTGCCAGTCAAGACCAGCGGGAGGGCCAGTTCTTC.

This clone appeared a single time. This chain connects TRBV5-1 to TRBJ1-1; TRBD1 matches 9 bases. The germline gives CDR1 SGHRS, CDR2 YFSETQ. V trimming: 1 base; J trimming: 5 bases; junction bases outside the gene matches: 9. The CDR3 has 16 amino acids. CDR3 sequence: CASSLKGQGRRTEAFF. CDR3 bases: TGCGCCAGCAGCTTGAAAGGACAGGGGAGGAGGACTGAAGCTTTCTTT.

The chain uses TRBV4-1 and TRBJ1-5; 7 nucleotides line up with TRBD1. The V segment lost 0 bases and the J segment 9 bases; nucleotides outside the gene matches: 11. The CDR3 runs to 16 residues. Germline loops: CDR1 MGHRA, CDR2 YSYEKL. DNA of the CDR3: TGCGCCAGCAGCCAAGACTCGTGGACAGGAATGACGCCCCAGCATTTT. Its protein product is CASSQDSWTGMTPQHF.

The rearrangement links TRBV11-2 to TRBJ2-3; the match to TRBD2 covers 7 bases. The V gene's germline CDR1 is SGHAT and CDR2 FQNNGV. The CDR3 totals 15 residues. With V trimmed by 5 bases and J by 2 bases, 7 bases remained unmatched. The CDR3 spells CASSVSGKTTDTQYF. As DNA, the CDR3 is TGTGCCAGCAGCGTAAGCGGGAAGACCACAGATACGCAGTATTTT.

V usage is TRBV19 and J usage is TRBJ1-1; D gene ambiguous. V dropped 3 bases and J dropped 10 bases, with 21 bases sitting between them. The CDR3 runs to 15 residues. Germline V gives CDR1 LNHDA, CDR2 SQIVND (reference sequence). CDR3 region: CASSIDRGGRYGAFF. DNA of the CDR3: TGTGCCAGTAGTATTGATCGGGGTGGAAGATATGGAGCTTTCTTT.

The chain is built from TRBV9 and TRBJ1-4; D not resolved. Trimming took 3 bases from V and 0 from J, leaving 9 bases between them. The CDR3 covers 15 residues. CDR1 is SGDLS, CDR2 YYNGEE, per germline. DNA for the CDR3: TGTGCCAGCAGCGCGAGTTACTCAACTAATGAAAAACTGTTTTTT. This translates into CASSASYSTNEKLFF.

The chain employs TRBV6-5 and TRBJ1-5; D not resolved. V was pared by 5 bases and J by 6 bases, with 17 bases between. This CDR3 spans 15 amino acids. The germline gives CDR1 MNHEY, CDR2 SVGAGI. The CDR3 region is CASSRGYYDGQPQHF. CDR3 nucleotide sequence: TGTGCCAGCAGTCGAGGTTATTACGATGGTCAGCCCCAGCATTTT.

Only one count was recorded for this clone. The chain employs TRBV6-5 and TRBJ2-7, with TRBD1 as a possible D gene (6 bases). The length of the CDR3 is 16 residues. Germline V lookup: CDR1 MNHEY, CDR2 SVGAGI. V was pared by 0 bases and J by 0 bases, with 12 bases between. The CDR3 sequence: CASSYSIGTHSYEQYF. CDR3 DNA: TGTGCCAGCAGTTACTCGATTGGGACACACTCCTACGAGCAGTACTTC.

The CDR3 is CASSPSGRGQTQYF. Written as DNA, the CDR3 is TGTGCCAGCAGCCCGAGCGGGCGGGGGCAGACCCAGTACTTC. The chain recombines TRBV14 with TRBJ2-5; D is perhaps TRBD2 (7 bases). Germline V gene data show CDR1 as SGHDN and CDR2 as FVKESK. The CDR3 has 14 amino acids. Trimming removed 4 bases from V and 6 bases from J, with 15 bases in between.

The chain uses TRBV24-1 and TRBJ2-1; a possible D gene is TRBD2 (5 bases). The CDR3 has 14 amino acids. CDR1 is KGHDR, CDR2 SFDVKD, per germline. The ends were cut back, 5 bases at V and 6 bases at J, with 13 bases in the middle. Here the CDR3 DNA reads TGTGCCACCAGTGCCTTGGGAGAACTCAATGAGCAGTTCTTC. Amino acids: CATSALGELNEQFF.